These T cell receptor beta chains were read from a single sample in a study of CD8+ T cells in alopecia areata. The table came from immunoSEQ multiplex PCR; TCRdb's copy has only in-frame clones and leaves some out. The sample contains roughly 200,000 clones, less than 45% of which appear only once. Sequenced material: CD4+ T cells sorted from blood, taken at approximately week 36, from a patient treated with tofacitinib. All receptors come from a human donor with alopecia areata. Each CDR3 is given with its conserved first and last residue. A D gene is named only where the DNA matches it firmly. Not every row has a clone size; where given, it reads once, few, many or a size class.

V,D,size,J,DNA,CDR3
TRBV15,.,few,TRBJ2-3,TGTGCCACCAGCAGAGAAGGGGGCGGGATGCCAGATACGCAGTATTTT,CATSREGGGMPDTQYF
TRBV18,.,few,TRBJ1-2,TGTGCCAGCTCACCAGACAGAAACTATGGCTACACCTTC,CASSPDRNYGYTF
TRBV7-9,TRBD2,.,TRBJ2-1,TGTGCCAGCAGCCCCACTAGCGGGAGGGATGAGCAGTTCTTC,CASSPTSGRDEQFF
TRBV14,.,few,TRBJ2-7,TGTGCCAGCAGCCAAGTTGCAGCGTTCTCCTACGAGCAGTACTTC,CASSQVAAFSYEQYF
TRBV5-1,.,few,TRBJ1-1,TGCGCCAGCAGCTTTCTACCCCTTAAGCCGAACACTGAAGCTTTCTTT,CASSFLPLKPNTEAFF
TRBV4-2,.,.,TRBJ1-1,TGTGCCAGCAGCCGGGGTTCCACTGAAGCTTTCTTT,CASSRGSTEAFF
TRBV18,.,once,TRBJ1-5,TGTGCCAGCTCACCGGGACACCCAGATCAGCCCCAGCATTTT,CASSPGHPDQPQHF
TRBV27,TRBD1,.,TRBJ2-4,TGTGCCAGCAGTCGACAGGGGGTTACCAAAAACATTCAGTACTTC,CASSRQGVTKNIQYF
TRBV5-1,.,.,TRBJ1-1,TGCGCCAGCAGCTTGGGCCCCGCTCGGAGGGGCACTGAAGCTTTCTTT,CASSLGPARRGTEAFF
TRBV4-3,.,few,TRBJ2-1,TGCGCCAGCAGCCAAGAGACAACATACAATGAGCAGTTCTTC,CASSQETTYNEQFF
TRBV30,.,.,TRBJ2-1,TGTGCCTGGGGGGACAATGAGCAGTTCTTC,CAWGDNEQFF
TRBV28,.,.,TRBJ2-3,TGTGCCAGCACCTCAGGACGGCGGGTGAGCACAGATACGCAGTATTTT,CASTSGRRVSTDTQYF
TRBV25-1,.,.,TRBJ1-2,TGTGCCAGCAGTGATTCCGGGACGGTGAACTATGGCTACACCTTC,CASSDSGTVNYGYTF
TRBV30,.,.,TRBJ2-1,TGTGCCTGGAGGCACTTTCCTCACAATGAGCAGTTCTTC,CAWRHFPHNEQFF
TRBV7-3,.,few,TRBJ1-1,TGTGCCAGCAGCAACTACCTGAACACTGAAGCTTTCTTT,CASSNYLNTEAFF
TRBV30,.,.,TRBJ1-3,TGTGCCTGGGACATTAGCTCTGGAAACACCATATATTTT,CAWDISSGNTIYF
TRBV9,.,few,TRBJ2-1,TGTGCCAGCAGCGCTCGACCCGGGAACAATGAGCAGTTCTTC,CASSARPGNNEQFF
TRBV7-9,.,.,TRBJ2-7,TGTGCCAGCAGCTTAGGAGTTGGTGGGCTAGTGCAGTACTTC,CASSLGVGGLVQYF
TRBV5-1,TRBD1,.,TRBJ2-7,TGCGCCAGCAGCTTGGCCTTGGACAGGGCTCCCTTGGGGCAGTACTTC,CASSLALDRAPLGQYF
TRBV29-1,TRBD2,.,TRBJ2-1,TGCAGCGTAGAGGGACTAGCGGGAGACAATGAGCAGTTCTTC,CSVEGLAGDNEQFF
TRBV2,.,medium-sized,TRBJ2-1,TGTGCCAGCAGTGACGCGAGGGCCCAACCCAATGAGCAGTTCTTC,CASSDARAQPNEQFF
TRBV19,.,few,TRBJ1-1,TGTGCCAGTACGTGGTGGGACACTGAAGCTTTCTTT,CASTWWDTEAFF
TRBV7-9,TRBD1,.,TRBJ1-1,TGTGCCAGCAGCCCCTCGTTAAGGGGGCTCACTGAAGCTTTCTTT,CASSPSLRGLTEAFF
TRBV2,.,.,TRBJ2-6,TGTGCCAGATCCGACACGTCTGGGGCCAACGTCCTGACTTTC,CARSDTSGANVLTF